Presented here are 22 T cell receptor beta chains from one specimen sequenced in a study of cytotoxic CD8 clonotypes in ibrutinib-treated CLL. TCRdb keeps only in-frame clones here, not all; method: immunoSEQ multiplex PCR. The table lists roughly 56,000 clones, about 65% of them singletons. Sequenced here: PBMCs, sampled after 12 months of ibrutinib treatment. Source of these receptors: a human donor with chronic lymphocytic leukemia.

The V gene is TRBV19, the J gene TRBJ1-5; TRBD1 matches 11 bases. The CDR3 is 14 residues long. Losses at the gene ends were 9 bases for V and 5 bases for J; bases not matched to a gene: 6. Germline V gene lookup returns CDR1 LNHDA and CDR2 SQIVND (reference sequence). The CDR3 here is CASSRTGGDQPQHF. The CDR3 DNA is TGTGCCAGCTCCCGGACAGGGGGCGATCAGCCCCAGCATTTT. The full variable domain, rest sourced from reference TRBV19 and TRBJ1-5, is DGGITQSPKYLFRKEGQNVTLSCEQNLNHDAMYWYRQDPGQGLRLIYYSQIVNDFQKGDIAEGYSVSREKKESFPLTVTSAQKNPTAFYLCASSRTGGDQPQHFGDGTRLSIL.

This chain links TRBV18 with TRBJ2-3; 7 bases are shared with TRBD1. Losses at the gene ends were 2 bases for V and 5 bases for J; bases not matched to a gene: 4. Per the germline V gene, CDR1 is KGHSH and CDR2 is LQKENI. The CDR3 contains 14 residues. The DNA of the CDR3 is TGTGCCAGCTCACCAGACAGGGCGGGAGATACGCAGTATTTT. Translating gives CASSPDRAGDTQYF.

This clone was observed at least ten times. The chain couples TRBV27 to TRBJ1-5; D is possibly TRBD1 (5 bases). This CDR3 is 15 amino acids long. V lost 0 bases and J lost 5, with 11 bases in between. The V gene's germline CDR1 is MNHEY and CDR2 SMNVEV (reference sequence). For the CDR3, the DNA is TGTGCCAGCAGTTTATCTTTCGGGGGGGATCAGCCCCAGCATTTT. Translated, it gives CASSLSFGGDQPQHF.

The V gene is TRBV2, the J gene TRBJ2-3; D remains ambiguous. V was trimmed by 7 bases and J by 2 bases, leaving 13 bases between them. CDR3 size: 14 residues. Germline-derived CDR1 and CDR2 are SNHLY and FYNNEI. The CDR3 bases are TGTGCCAGCATGTCCGAAGCCATCACAGATACGCAGTATTTT. This sequence encodes CASMSEAITDTQYF.

The V call is TRBV2, the J call TRBJ1-1; perhaps TRBD1 as D (5 bases). The CDR3 loop spans 13 amino acids. The germline CDR1 and CDR2 sequences are SNHLY and FYNNEI. The V end was cut by 7 bases, the J end by 4 bases, with 13 bases between. CDR3 region: CASNKGFATEAFF. CDR3 nucleotide sequence: TGTGCCAGCAACAAGGGGTTCGCCACTGAAGCTTTCTTT.

The V and J genes are TRBV29-1 and TRBJ2-7; TRBD1 might be the D (6 bases). The ends were cut back, 7 bases at V and 1 base at J, with 11 bases in the middle. Looked up from germline, CDR1 is SQVTM and CDR2 is ANQGSEA. This CDR3 spans 12 amino acids. The CDR3 DNA reads TGCAGCGGGAGGACAGCGTCCTACGAGCAGTACTTC. Its protein is CSGRTASYEQYF.

This clone qualifies as large. This chain connects TRBV6-1 to TRBJ2-7, with D maybe TRBD2 (5 bases). The CDR3 sequence is 15 residues long. The germline CDR1 and CDR2 sequences are MNHNS and SASEGT. The V end lost 4 bases, the J end lost 1 base, and 14 bases lay between the germline ends. The CDR3 DNA reads as TGTGCCAGCAGTGTTTCGCCTAGCTTATCCTACGAGCAGTACTTC. This gives the protein CASSVSPSLSYEQYF.

The chain couples TRBV28 to TRBJ2-3; D call uncertain. Germline lookup yields CDR1 MDHEN and CDR2 SYDVKM. This CDR3 has 15 amino acids. V lost 2 bases and J 4 bases, leaving 13 bases between the germline ends. CDR3 in DNA: TGTGCCAGCAGTTTAGATCCCCGCGTCCCAGATACGCAGTATTTT. Its protein is CASSLDPRVPDTQYF. Looking up the rest from reference TRBV28 and TRBJ2-3 gives the full variable domain: DVKVTQSSRYLVKRTGEKVFLECVQDMDHENMFWYRQDPGLGLRLIYFSYDVKMKEKGDIPEGYSVSREKKERFSLILESASTNQTSMYLCASSLDPRVPDTQYFGPGTRLTVL.

The chain couples TRBV20-1 to TRBJ2-5, with D hard to call. In germline, CDR1 is DFQATT, CDR2 SNEGSKA (reference sequence). CDR3 length: 11 residues. The CDR3 protein is CSLSTEETQYF. The CDR3 bases are TGCAGCTTATCCACGGAAGAGACCCAGTACTTC.

The J gene is TRBJ2-7, the V gene TRBV30; D gene unclear. CDR1 is GTSNPN and CDR2 is SVGIG in the germline V gene (reference sequence). CDR3 length equals 13 residues. Trimming took off 0 bases at V and 9 bases at J, with 15 bases between the two ends. CDR3 bases: TGTGCCTGGAGTGTCGCCTTTGCTAAGGTGCAGTACTTC. Translating it yields CAWSVAFAKVQYF.

This chain links TRBV7-3 with TRBJ2-5; possible D gene TRBD2, 6 bases. CDR1 is SGHTA and CDR2 is FQGTGA in the germline V gene. The V and J ends lost 2 bases and 5 bases respectively, with 21 bases between them. This CDR3 contains 17 residues. DNA for the CDR3: TGTGCCAGCAGCTTACGTGGACGCTCGGGAGCCAGGGAGACCCAGTACTTC. Translation: CASSLRGRSGARETQYF.

In this sample, this clone turned up once. The chain recombines TRBV5-1 with TRBJ2-5, with D possibly being TRBD1 (6 bases). V lost 2 bases and J 3 bases, leaving 8 bases between the germline ends. Germline V lookup: CDR1 SGHRS, CDR2 YFSETQ. This CDR3 has 13 amino acids. This CDR3 is CASSFPGEETQYF. DNA of the CDR3: TGCGCCAGCAGCTTCCCAGGGGAAGAGACCCAGTACTTC.

The chain employs TRBV9 and TRBJ2-7, with 9 bases aligning to TRBD1. CDR3 length: 12 residues. V lost 4 bases and J lost 6; bases outside the gene matches: 2. Germline assignment: CDR1 SGDLS and CDR2 YYNGEE. CDR3 sequence: CASSTDRGEQYF. The CDR3 DNA sequence: TGTGCCAGCAGCACGGACAGGGGCGAGCAGTACTTC.

The chain links TRBV23-1 to TRBJ1-3; unclear D gene. TRBV23-1 is filed as an ORF, its function uncertain. Between the trimmed V and J ends, which lost 4 bases and 0 bases, there was a span of 25 bases. This CDR3 region has 20 residues. The CDR3 protein is CASSRIVVLRTNNSGNTIYF. As DNA, the CDR3 is TGCGCCAGCAGTCGTATCGTCGTACTGAGGACCAATAACTCTGGAAACACCATATATTTT.

The V call is TRBV5-6, the J call TRBJ2-2; 9 bases match TRBD1. The CDR3 totals 15 residues. V was pared by 3 bases and J by 4 bases, with 4 bases of the junction left unmatched. The germline CDR1 and CDR2 sequences are SGHDT and YYEEEE. Here the CDR3 DNA reads TGTGCCAGCAGCTACAGGGGGCGCTTCACCGGGGAGCTGTTTTTT. As protein: CASSYRGRFTGELFF.

In its sample, this clone was seen a few times. This chain links TRBV18 with TRBJ1-5; 7 nucleotides match TRBD1. The V segment lost 6 bases and the J segment 2 bases; nucleotides outside the gene matches: 7. Germline V CDR1 and CDR2: KGHSH, LQKENI. CDR3 length equals 15 residues. In DNA, the CDR3 is TGTGCCAGCTCCGGGCCAGGGGGGGGCAATCAGCCCCAGCATTTT. Translating it yields CASSGPGGGNQPQHF.

The chain is built from TRBV6-5 and TRBJ2-5; the match to TRBD1 covers 7 bases. The length of the CDR3 is 14 residues. Germline V gives CDR1 MNHEY, CDR2 SVGAGI. V lost 5 bases to trimming and J lost 2 bases; unmatched junction nucleotides: 5. The CDR3 loop reads CASSRQGAQETQYF. The CDR3 region has the DNA TGTGCCAGCAGTCGACAGGGAGCACAAGAGACCCAGTACTTC.

The V call is TRBV7-2, the J call TRBJ2-7; D is undetermined. The germline gives CDR1 SGHTA, CDR2 FQGNSA. This CDR3 has 13 amino acids. V lost 0 bases and J 0 bases, leaving 3 bases between the germline ends. The CDR3 is CASSLAGSYEQYF. CDR3 nucleotide sequence: TGTGCCAGCAGCTTAGCGGGCTCCTACGAGCAGTACTTC.

This clone was counted many times. J is TRBJ2-2 and V is TRBV5-1, with D tentatively TRBD1 (6 bases). With 4 bases removed from V and 0 bases from J, the gap between germline ends came to 10 bases. Germline-derived CDR1 and CDR2 are SGHRS and YFSETQ. The CDR3 runs 15 residues. CDR3 loop: CASSVGTTNTGELFF. The CDR3 bases are TGCGCCAGCAGCGTTGGGACAACGAACACCGGGGAGCTGTTTTTT.

Judged by abundance, this clone is medium-sized. The chain employs TRBV14 and TRBJ2-7; 10 bases agree with TRBD1. The germline gives CDR1 SGHDN, CDR2 FVKESK. The CDR3 has 14 amino acids. V gave up 4 bases and J gave up 6 bases; unmatched junction bases: 6. The CDR3 DNA sequence: TGTGCCAGCAGCCGACGGGACAGGGGAGGCGAGCAGTACTTC. Its protein product is CASSRRDRGGEQYF.

The chain is built from TRBV7-3 and TRBJ1-1; no clear D. The CDR3 runs to 13 residues. V lost 2 bases and J 0 bases, leaving 4 bases between the germline ends. Germline V lookup: CDR1 SGHTA, CDR2 FQGTGA. The CDR3, as DNA: TGTGCCAGCAGCTTACAGATGAACACTGAAGCTTTCTTT. Translating gives CASSLQMNTEAFF.

V is TRBV18 and J is TRBJ2-4; TRBD1 matches 10 bases. The germline V gene has CDR1 KGHSH and CDR2 LQKENI. There are 15 residues in the CDR3. Trimming took 5 bases from V and 6 from J; bases not matched to a gene: 7. The CDR3 here is CASSDTGQGLNIQYF. Written as DNA, the CDR3 is TGTGCCAGCTCAGACACGGGACAGGGGTTAAACATTCAGTACTTC. The full variable domain, completed using reference TRBV18 and TRBJ2-4, is NAGVMQNPRHLVRRRGQEARLRCSPMKGHSHVYWYRQLPEEGLKFMVYLQKENIIDESGMPKERFSAEFPKEGPSILRIQQVVRGDSAAYFCASSDTGQGLNIQYFGAGTRLSVL.